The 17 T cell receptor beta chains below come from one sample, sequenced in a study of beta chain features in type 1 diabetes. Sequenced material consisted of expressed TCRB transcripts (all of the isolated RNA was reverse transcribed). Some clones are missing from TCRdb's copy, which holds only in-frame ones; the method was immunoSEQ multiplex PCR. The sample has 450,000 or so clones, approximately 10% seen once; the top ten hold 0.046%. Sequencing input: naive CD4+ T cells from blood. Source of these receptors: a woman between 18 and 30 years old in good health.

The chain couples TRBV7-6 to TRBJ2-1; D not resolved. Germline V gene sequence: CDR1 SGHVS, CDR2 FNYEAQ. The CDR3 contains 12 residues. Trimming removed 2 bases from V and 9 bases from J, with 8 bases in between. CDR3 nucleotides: TGTGCCAGCAGCTTAAACTCGGGTGAGCAGTTCTTC. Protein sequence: CASSLNSGEQFF.

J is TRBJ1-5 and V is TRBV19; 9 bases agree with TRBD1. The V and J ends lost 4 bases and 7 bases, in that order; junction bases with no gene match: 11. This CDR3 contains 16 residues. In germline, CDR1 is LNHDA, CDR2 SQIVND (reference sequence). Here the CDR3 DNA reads TGTGCCAGTAGTACAGGCCCGGGACAGGGCCGACAGCCCCAGCATTTT. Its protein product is CASSTGPGQGRQPQHF.

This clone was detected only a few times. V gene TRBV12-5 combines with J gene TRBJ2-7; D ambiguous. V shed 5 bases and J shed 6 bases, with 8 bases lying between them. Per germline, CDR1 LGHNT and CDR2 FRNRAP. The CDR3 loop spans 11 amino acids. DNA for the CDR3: TGTGCTAGTGGTATTAACGTCGAGCAGTACTTC. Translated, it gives CASGINVEQYF.

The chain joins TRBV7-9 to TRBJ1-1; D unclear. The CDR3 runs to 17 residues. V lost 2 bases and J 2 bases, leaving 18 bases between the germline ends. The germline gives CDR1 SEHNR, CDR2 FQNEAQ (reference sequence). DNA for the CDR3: TGTGCCAGCAGCTTAAAGTGGGTAGAGAGTGGAAACACTGAAGCTTTCTTT. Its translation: CASSLKWVESGNTEAFF.

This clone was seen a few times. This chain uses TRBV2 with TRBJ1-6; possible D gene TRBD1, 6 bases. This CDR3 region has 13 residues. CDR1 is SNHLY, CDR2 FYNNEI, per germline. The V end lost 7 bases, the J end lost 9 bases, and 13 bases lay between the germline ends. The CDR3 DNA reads TGTGCCAGCAACCAGGAGGGGGGTTCACCCCTCCACTTT. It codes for CASNQEGGSPLHF.

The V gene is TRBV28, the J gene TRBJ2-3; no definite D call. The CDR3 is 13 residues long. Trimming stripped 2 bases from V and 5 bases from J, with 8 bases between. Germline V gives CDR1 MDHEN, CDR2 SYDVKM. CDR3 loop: CASSLPHRDTQYF. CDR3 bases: TGTGCCAGCAGTTTACCACACCGAGATACGCAGTATTTT.

The CDR3 reads CASSDPYNEQFF. The CDR3 region has the DNA TGTGCCAGCAGTGACCCCTACAATGAGCAGTTCTTC. This chain uses TRBV28 with TRBJ2-1; D is uncertain. CDR1 MDHEN and CDR2 SYDVKM come from the germline V gene. The CDR3 length is 12 residues. V lost 5 bases and J 2 bases, leaving 4 bases between the germline ends.

The CDR3 region is CASSQGVDRGEAFF. CDR3 sequence (DNA): TGTGCCAGCAGCCAAGGGGTGGACAGGGGTGAAGCTTTCTTT. This rearrangement joins TRBV14 to TRBJ1-1; 9 bases fit TRBD1. Per the germline V gene, CDR1 is SGHDN and CDR2 is FVKESK. This CDR3 is built from 14 residues. V lost 1 base to trimming and J lost 7 bases; unmatched junction nucleotides: 4.

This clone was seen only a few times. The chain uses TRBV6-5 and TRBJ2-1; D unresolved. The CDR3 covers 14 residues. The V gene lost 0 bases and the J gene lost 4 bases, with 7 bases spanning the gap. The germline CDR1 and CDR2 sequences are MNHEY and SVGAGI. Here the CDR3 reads CASSYSKGYNEQFF. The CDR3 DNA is TGTGCCAGCAGTTACTCGAAAGGGTACAATGAGCAGTTCTTC.

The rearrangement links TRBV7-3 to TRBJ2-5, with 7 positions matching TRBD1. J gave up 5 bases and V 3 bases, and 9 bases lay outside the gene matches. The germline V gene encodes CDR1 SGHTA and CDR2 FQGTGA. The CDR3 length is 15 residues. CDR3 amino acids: CASSFGDRDGETQYF. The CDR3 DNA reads TGTGCCAGCAGCTTTGGTGACAGGGATGGGGAGACCCAGTACTTC.

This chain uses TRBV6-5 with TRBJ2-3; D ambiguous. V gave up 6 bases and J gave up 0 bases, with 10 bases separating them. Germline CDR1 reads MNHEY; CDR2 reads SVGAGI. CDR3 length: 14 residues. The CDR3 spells CASRNKDSTDTQYF. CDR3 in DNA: TGTGCCAGCAGAAACAAGGACAGCACAGATACGCAGTATTTT.

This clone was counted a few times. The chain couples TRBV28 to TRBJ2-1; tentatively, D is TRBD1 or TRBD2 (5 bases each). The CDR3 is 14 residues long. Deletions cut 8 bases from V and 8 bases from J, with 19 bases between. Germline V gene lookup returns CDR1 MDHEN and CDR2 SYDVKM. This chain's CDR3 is CASVGALGSDEQFF. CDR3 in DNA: TGTGCCAGCGTCGGGGCGCTGGGTTCCGATGAGCAGTTCTTC.

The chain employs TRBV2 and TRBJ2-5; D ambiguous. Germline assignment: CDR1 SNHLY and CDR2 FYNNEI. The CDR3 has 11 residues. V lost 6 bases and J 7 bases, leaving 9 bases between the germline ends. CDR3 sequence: CASRARWTQYF. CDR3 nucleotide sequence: TGTGCCAGCAGGGCCCGGTGGACCCAGTACTTC.

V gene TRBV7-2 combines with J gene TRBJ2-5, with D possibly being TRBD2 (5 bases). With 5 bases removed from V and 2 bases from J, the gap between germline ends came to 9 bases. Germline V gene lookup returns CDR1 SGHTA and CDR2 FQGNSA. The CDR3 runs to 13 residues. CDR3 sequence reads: CASSPGLQETQYF. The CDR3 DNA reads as TGTGCCAGCAGCCCGGGATTACAAGAGACCCAGTACTTC.

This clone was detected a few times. This CDR3 is CASSAGPAGYGEQFF. Written as DNA, the CDR3 is TGTGCCAGTAGTGCGGGGCCCGCCGGTTATGGTGAGCAGTTCTTC. The chain combines TRBV19 with TRBJ2-1; D possibly corresponds to TRBD2 (6 bases). The CDR3 totals 15 residues. CDR1 LNHDA and CDR2 SQIVND come from the germline V gene (reference sequence). The germline V and J ends were trimmed by 5 bases and 9 bases, with 20 bases remaining between them.

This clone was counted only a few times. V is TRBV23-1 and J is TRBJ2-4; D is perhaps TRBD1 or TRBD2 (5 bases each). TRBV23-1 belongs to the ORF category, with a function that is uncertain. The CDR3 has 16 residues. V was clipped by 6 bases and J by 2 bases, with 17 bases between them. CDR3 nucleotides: TGCGCCAGCAGCCATGTCGGGGCAGGGACCAAAAACATTCAGTACTTC. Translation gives CASSHVGAGTKNIQYF.

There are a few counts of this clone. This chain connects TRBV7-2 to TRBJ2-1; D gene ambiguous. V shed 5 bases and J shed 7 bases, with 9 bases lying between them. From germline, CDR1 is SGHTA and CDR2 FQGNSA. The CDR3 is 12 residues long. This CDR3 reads CASSAQRNEQFF. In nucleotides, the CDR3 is TGTGCCAGCAGCGCCCAACGGAATGAGCAGTTCTTC.